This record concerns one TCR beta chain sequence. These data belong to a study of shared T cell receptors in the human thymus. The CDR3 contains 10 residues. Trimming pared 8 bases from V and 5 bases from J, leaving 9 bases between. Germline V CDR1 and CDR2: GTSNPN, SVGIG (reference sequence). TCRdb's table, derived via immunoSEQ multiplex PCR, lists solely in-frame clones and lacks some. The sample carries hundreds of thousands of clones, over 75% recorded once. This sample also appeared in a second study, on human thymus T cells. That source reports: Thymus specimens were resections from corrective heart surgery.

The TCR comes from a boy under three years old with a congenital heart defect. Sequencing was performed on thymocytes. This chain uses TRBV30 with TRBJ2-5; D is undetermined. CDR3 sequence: CAPKRETQYF. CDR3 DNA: TGTGCCCCAAAACGGGAGACCCAGTACTTC.